Following are 25 T cell receptor beta chains from one sample sequenced in a study of blood T cell repertoires in COVID-19. Clones were sequenced by immunoSEQ multiplex PCR, and TCRdb holds only the in-frame ones, with some missing. The repertoire consists of roughly 260,000 clones, with approximately 86% occurring once and the leading ten covering around 10%. Material for sequencing was peripheral blood. The origin of the receptors is a man in his forties who had recovered from COVID-19.

The DNA of the CDR3 is TGTGCCATCAGGGACAGGAGGGAAGGGACAGATACGCAGTATTTT. This gives the protein CAIRDRREGTDTQYF. The V gene is TRBV10-3, the J gene TRBJ2-3; possibly TRBD1 for D (7 bases). The CDR3 runs 15 residues. From germline, CDR1 is ENHRY and CDR2 SYGVKD. The V and J ends lost 6 bases and 3 bases respectively, with 16 bases between them.

The chain combines TRBV21-1 with TRBJ2-1; the table's D call of TRBD2 was not tested on the DNA. TRBV21-1 is labeled a pseudogene. The CDR3 consists of 16 residues. The chain's CDR3 is CASSKRGGRAPNEQFF. The CDR3, as DNA: TGTGCCAGCAGCAAAAGAGGCGGGAGGGCCCCGAATGAGCAGTTCTTC.

The V call is TRBV2, the J call TRBJ1-3; no reliable D call. Per germline, CDR1 SNHLY and CDR2 FYNNEI. The CDR3 has 15 amino acids. V shed 6 bases and J shed 0 bases, with 12 bases lying between them. CDR3 protein: CASRYGRSSGNTIYF. Written as DNA, the CDR3 is TGTGCCAGCAGGTACGGTCGAAGCTCTGGAAACACCATATATTTT.

The chain uses TRBV7-2 and TRBJ2-2; 13 bases line up with TRBD2. In germline, CDR1 is SGHTA, CDR2 FQGNSA. The CDR3 consists of 15 residues. With 5 bases clipped from V and 9 bases from J, the junction kept 6 bases outside the gene matches. The CDR3 nucleotides are TGTGCCAGCAGCGCAAGGACTAGCGGGGGTAGGGAGCTGTTTTTT. Translating gives CASSARTSGGRELFF. Looking up the rest from reference TRBV7-2 and TRBJ2-2 gives the full variable domain: GAGVSQSPSNKVTEKGKDVELRCDPISGHTALYWYRQSLGQGLEFLIYFQGNSAPDKSGLPSDRFSAERTGGSVSTLTIQRTQQEDSAVYLCASSARTSGGRELFFGEGSRLTVL.

The chain uses TRBV10-3 and TRBJ1-2; 7 bases are shared with TRBD1. Germline loops: CDR1 ENHRY, CDR2 SYGVKD. The junction had 12 bases not matched to a gene; V was cut back by 6 bases and J by 8 bases. CDR3 length: 14 residues. The DNA of the CDR3 is TGTGCCATCAGACCCTCAGGACAGGTCTTAGGCTACACCTTC. Its translation: CAIRPSGQVLGYTF.

The CDR3: CASSYRGQGHSNEQFF. CDR3 nucleotides: TGTGCCAGCTCCTACAGGGGACAGGGGCATAGCAATGAGCAGTTCTTC. This chain uses TRBV19 with TRBJ2-1; 10 nucleotides match TRBD1. The CDR3 has 16 amino acids. Germline values: CDR1 LNHDA, CDR2 SQIVND (reference sequence). The V and J ends lost 9 bases and 6 bases, in that order; junction bases with no gene match: 14.

This chain uses TRBV6-5 with TRBJ2-3; 7 nucleotides agree with TRBD2. Looked up from germline, CDR1 is MNHEY and CDR2 is SVGAGI. The length of the CDR3 is 13 residues. Unmatched junction bases numbered 2, after V lost 3 bases and J lost 5 bases. CDR3: CASSYPGGDTQYF. The DNA for the CDR3 is TGTGCCAGCAGTTATCCGGGGGGAGATACGCAGTATTTT.

V gene TRBV6-5 combines with J gene TRBJ1-1, with 7 positions matching TRBD1. Per the germline V gene, CDR1 is MNHEY and CDR2 is SVGAGI. CDR3 length equals 13 residues. Losses at the gene ends were 4 bases for V and 6 bases for J; bases not matched to a gene: 5. CDR3 protein: CASSLQGWAEAFF. The CDR3 DNA follows: TGTGCCAGCAGTTTACAGGGGTGGGCTGAAGCTTTCTTT.

CDR3 loop: CASSLLRDRGGEQYF. CDR3 nucleotides: TGTGCCAGCAGCTTGTTACGGGACAGGGGCGGCGAGCAGTACTTC. V gene TRBV7-9 combines with J gene TRBJ2-7; 10 nucleotides agree with TRBD1. Trimming at V came to 3 bases and at J to 6 bases, leaving 8 bases not matched to a gene. The CDR3 sequence is 15 residues long. Germline loops: CDR1 SEHNR, CDR2 FQNEAQ (reference sequence).

This sequence joins TRBV3-1 (or the pseudogene TRBV3-2) and TRBJ2-2; D remains unclear. Germline CDR1 LGHDT, CDR2 YNNKEL (reference sequence). The CDR3 extends over 13 amino acids. Trimming removed 6 bases from V and 6 bases from J, with 11 bases in between. DNA of the CDR3: TGTGCCAGCAGGCTTTCTGGGCCCGGGGAGCTGTTTTTT. Encoded protein: CASRLSGPGELFF.

The chain couples TRBV9 to TRBJ2-2; perhaps TRBD2 as D (5 bases). Germline CDR1 and CDR2: SGDLS and YYNGEE. The CDR3 length is 15 residues. V shed 0 bases and J shed 6 bases, with 12 bases lying between them. CDR3 protein: CASSVGGLKAGELFF. Written as DNA, the CDR3 is TGTGCCAGCAGCGTAGGAGGACTTAAGGCCGGGGAGCTGTTTTTT.

The chain has TRBV5-6 and TRBJ2-7; 8 bases line up with TRBD2. The trim removed 2 bases at V and 3 bases at J, leaving 4 bases unmatched. Germline-derived CDR1 and CDR2 are SGHDT and YYEEEE. The length of the CDR3 is 14 residues. The CDR3 DNA follows: TGTGCCAGCAGCTTAGGGGCGGGGGGCTACGAGCAGTACTTC. As protein: CASSLGAGGYEQYF.

The gene calls are TRBV6-4 and TRBJ2-5; D is perhaps TRBD2 (6 bases). CDR3 length: 13 amino acids. Trimming took off 3 bases at V and 7 bases at J, with 12 bases between the two ends. Germline lookup yields CDR1 MRHNA and CDR2 SNTAGT. CDR3 amino acids: CASSERGGSTQYF. The CDR3 DNA sequence: TGTGCCAGCAGTGAGAGGGGAGGCTCGACCCAGTACTTC.

CDR3 sequence (DNA): TGTGCCAGCAGCTCGAGGGGGCCGGGGGAAAAACTGTTTTTT. It yields the protein CASSSRGPGEKLFF. The chain links TRBV7-9 to TRBJ1-4, with 7 bases matching TRBD1. Germline V gene sequence: CDR1 SEHNR, CDR2 FQNEAQ (reference sequence). CDR3 length: 14 residues. V lost 4 bases, J lost 8 bases, and 7 bases stayed unmatched.

This clone was seen once. V gene TRBV18 combines with J gene TRBJ2-2, with 7 bases identical to TRBD1. Trimming removed 3 bases from V and 4 bases from J; junction bases left unmatched: 5. The CDR3 is 15 amino acids. Germline V CDR1 and CDR2: KGHSH, LQKENI. CDR3 in DNA: TGTGCCAGCTCACCTCAGGACAGGAGCACCGGGGAGCTGTTTTTT. Protein: CASSPQDRSTGELFF.

On this clone itself: Relative to the germline gene, one junction end is altered; a read error may explain this. This same CDR3 is encoded by further DNA sequences in the sample. The CDR3: CASSLGSGRETQYF. CDR3 sequence (DNA): TGTGCCAGCAGCTTGGGTAGCGGGAGGGAGACCCAGTACTTC. The J gene is TRBJ2-5, the V gene TRBV5-1; 10 bases are shared with TRBD2. The CDR3 contains 14 residues. Germline assignment: CDR1 SGHRS and CDR2 YFSETQ.

The chain has TRBV4-2 and TRBJ1-1; D is possibly TRBD1 (5 bases). Per germline, CDR1 LGHNA and CDR2 YNFKEQ. The CDR3 runs to 15 residues. Trimming pared 4 bases from V and 5 bases from J, leaving 17 bases between. For the CDR3, the DNA is TGTGCCAGCAGCCCCGAGAGCAGGGCGGTAACTGAAGCTTTCTTT. This codes for CASSPESRAVTEAFF.

The V and J genes are TRBV5-1 and TRBJ2-7, with 7 bases matching TRBD1. Germline trimming cut 2 bases from V and 2 bases from J; bases unmatched to any gene: 7. Germline V gene lookup returns CDR1 SGHRS and CDR2 YFSETQ. This CDR3 region has 15 residues. This chain's CDR3 is CASSLGQGVAYEQYF. CDR3 nucleotides: TGCGCCAGCAGCTTAGGTCAGGGGGTGGCCTACGAGCAGTACTTC.

This chain joins TRBV19 and TRBJ2-3; D is unresolved. CDR3 length equals 15 residues. V gave up 3 bases and J gave up 4 bases, with 14 bases separating them. Per the germline V gene, CDR1 is LNHDA and CDR2 is SQIVND (reference sequence). The CDR3 region has the DNA TGTGCCAGTAGTATTCGCGGTATAGACCCAGATACGCAGTATTTT. Translated, it gives CASSIRGIDPDTQYF. The full variable domain, completed using reference TRBV19 and TRBJ2-3, is DGGITQSPKYLFRKEGQNVTLSCEQNLNHDAMYWYRQDPGQGLRLIYYSQIVNDFQKGDIAEGYSVSREKKESFPLTVTSAQKNPTAFYLCASSIRGIDPDTQYFGPGTRLTVL.

The CDR3 DNA sequence: TGTGCCAGTAGTATTCAGTCTAGCGGGAGGGCCAGCCAAGAGACCCAGTACTTC. Protein sequence: CASSIQSSGRASQETQYF. This rearrangement joins TRBV19 to TRBJ2-5; 12 bases fit TRBD2. CDR3 length equals 18 residues. Germline values: CDR1 LNHDA, CDR2 SQIVND (reference sequence). The J segment lost 1 base and the V segment lost 3 bases, leaving 9 bases of the junction unmatched.

This clone showed up just once. This chain uses TRBV11-2 with TRBJ2-5; D uncertain. The CDR3 has 17 residues. The germline gives CDR1 SGHAT, CDR2 FQNNGV. V was clipped by 4 bases and J by 4 bases, with 22 bases between them. The CDR3 here is CASSSQLGRNGRETQYF. In nucleotides, the CDR3 is TGTGCCAGCAGCTCCCAATTGGGCCGGAACGGTCGAGAGACCCAGTACTTC.

In its sample, this clone was seen once. The chain recombines TRBV27 with TRBJ2-7; 15 nucleotides line up with TRBD2. There are 16 residues in the CDR3. Trimming removed 6 bases from V and 3 bases from J; junction bases left unmatched: 6. The germline V gene has CDR1 MNHEY and CDR2 SMNVEV (reference sequence). The CDR3 sequence: CASSGLAGGGFYEQYF. The CDR3 DNA reads as TGTGCCAGCAGCGGACTAGCGGGGGGGGGATTCTACGAGCAGTACTTC.

The chain has TRBV11-2 and TRBJ2-5; tentatively, D is TRBD2 (6 bases). Germline V lookup: CDR1 SGHAT, CDR2 FQNNGV. This CDR3 comprises 14 residues. V was trimmed by 7 bases and J by 1 base, leaving 13 bases between them. The CDR3 is CASTPGGSQETQYF. CDR3 nucleotide sequence: TGTGCCAGCACCCCTGGGGGGTCCCAAGAGACCCAGTACTTC.

The chain employs TRBV5-1 and TRBJ1-4, with a possible D match to TRBD1 (6 bases). Trimming removed 1 base from V and 5 bases from J, with 6 bases in between. Germline CDR1 reads SGHRS; CDR2 reads YFSETQ. The length of the CDR3 is 13 residues. The CDR3 bases are TGCGCCAGCAGCTTGCAGGGGAATGAAAAACTGTTTTTT. Its translation is CASSLQGNEKLFF.

This clone is a singleton in its sample. The chain combines TRBV7-3 with TRBJ2-3, with 8 bases identical to TRBD2. This CDR3 is built from 16 residues. Germline V gene lookup returns CDR1 SGHTA and CDR2 FQGTGA. Trimming removed 1 base from V and 0 bases from J; junction bases left unmatched: 3. In DNA form, the CDR3 reads TGTGCCAGCAGCTTAAGGTCTAGCGGGAGCACAGATACGCAGTATTTT. This codes for CASSLRSSGSTDTQYF.